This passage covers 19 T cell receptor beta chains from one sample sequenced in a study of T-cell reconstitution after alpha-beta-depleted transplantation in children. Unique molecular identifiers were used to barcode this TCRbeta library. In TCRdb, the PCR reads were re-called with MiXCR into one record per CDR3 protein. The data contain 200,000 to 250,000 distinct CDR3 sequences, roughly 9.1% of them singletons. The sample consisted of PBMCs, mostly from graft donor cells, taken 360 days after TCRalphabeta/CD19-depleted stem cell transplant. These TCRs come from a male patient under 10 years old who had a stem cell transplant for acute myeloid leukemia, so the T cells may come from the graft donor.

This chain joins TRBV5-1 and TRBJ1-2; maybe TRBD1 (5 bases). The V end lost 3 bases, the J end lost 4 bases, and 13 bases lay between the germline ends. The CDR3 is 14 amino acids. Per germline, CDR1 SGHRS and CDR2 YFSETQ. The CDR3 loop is CASSSWSGAYGYTF. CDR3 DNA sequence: TGCGCCAGCAGCTCCTGGAGTGGGGCCTATGGCTACACCTTC. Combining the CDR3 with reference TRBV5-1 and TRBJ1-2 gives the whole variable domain KAGVTQTPRYLIKTRGQQVTLSCSPISGHRSVSWYQQTPGQGLQFLFEYFSETQRNKGNFPGRFSGRQFSNSRSEMNVSTLELGDSALYLCASSSWSGAYGYTFGSGTRLTVV.

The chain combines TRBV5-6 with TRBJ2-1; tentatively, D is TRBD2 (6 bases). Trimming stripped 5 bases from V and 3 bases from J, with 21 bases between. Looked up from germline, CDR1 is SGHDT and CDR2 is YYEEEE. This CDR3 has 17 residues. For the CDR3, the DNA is TGTGCCAGCAGTTCCGTACTGCGGGGAGCTCTCTACAATGAGCAGTTCTTC. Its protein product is CASSSVLRGALYNEQFF. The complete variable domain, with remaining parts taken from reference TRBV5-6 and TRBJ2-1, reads DAGVTQSPTHLIKTRGQQVTLRCSPKSGHDTVSWYQQALGQGPQFIFQYYEEEERQRGNFPDRFSGHQFPNYSSELNVNALLLGDSALYLCASSSVLRGALYNEQFFGPGTRLTVL.

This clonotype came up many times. The CDR3 nucleotides are TGTGCCAGCAGTTCCCTTCTAGGGGATACGCAGTATTTT. As protein: CASSSLLGDTQYF. V and J are TRBV6-6 and TRBJ2-3; D is unclear. Germline V gene lookup returns CDR1 MNHNY and CDR2 SVGAGI (reference sequence). V lost 4 bases to trimming and J lost 6 bases, with 11 bases between them. The CDR3 length is 13 residues.

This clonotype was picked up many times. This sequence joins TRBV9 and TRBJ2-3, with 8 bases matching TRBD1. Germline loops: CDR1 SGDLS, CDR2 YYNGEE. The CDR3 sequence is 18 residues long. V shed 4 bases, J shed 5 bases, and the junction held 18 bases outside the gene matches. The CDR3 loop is CASSPKRAEDRGRDTQYF. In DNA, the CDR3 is TGTGCCAGCAGCCCGAAAAGGGCGGAAGACAGGGGAAGAGATACGCAGTATTTT. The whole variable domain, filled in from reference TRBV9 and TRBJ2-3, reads DSGVTQTPKHLITATGQRVTLRCSPRSGDLSVYWYQQSLDQGLQFLIQYYNGEERAKGNILERFSAQQFPDLHSELNLSSLELGDSALYFCASSPKRAEDRGRDTQYFGPGTRLTVL.

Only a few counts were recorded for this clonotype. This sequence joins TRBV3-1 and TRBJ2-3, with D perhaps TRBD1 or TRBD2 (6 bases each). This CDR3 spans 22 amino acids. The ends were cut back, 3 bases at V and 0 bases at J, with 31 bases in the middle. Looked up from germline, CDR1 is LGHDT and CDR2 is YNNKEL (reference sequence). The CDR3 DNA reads TGTGCCAGCAGCCATCATTATATCGGTGGGGGGCTGGTGGCTCCTAGCACAGATACGCAGTATTTT. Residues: CASSHHYIGGGLVAPSTDTQYF.

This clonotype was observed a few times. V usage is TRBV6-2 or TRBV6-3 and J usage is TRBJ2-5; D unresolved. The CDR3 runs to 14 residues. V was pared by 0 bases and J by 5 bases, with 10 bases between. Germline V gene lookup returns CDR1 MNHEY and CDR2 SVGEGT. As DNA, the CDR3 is TGTGCCAGCAGTTACTCGGGAAGCCACGAGACCCAGTACTTC. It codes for CASSYSGSHETQYF.

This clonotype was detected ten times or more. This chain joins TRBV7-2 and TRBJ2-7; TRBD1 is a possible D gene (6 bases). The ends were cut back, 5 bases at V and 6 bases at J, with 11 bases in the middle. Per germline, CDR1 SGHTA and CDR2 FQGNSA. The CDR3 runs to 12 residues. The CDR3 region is CASSQTGREQYF. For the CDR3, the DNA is TGTGCCAGCAGCCAAACAGGGCGCGAGCAGTACTTC. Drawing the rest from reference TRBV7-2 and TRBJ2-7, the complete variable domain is GAGVSQSPSNKVTEKGKDVELRCDPISGHTALYWYRQSLGQGLEFLIYFQGNSAPDKSGLPSDRFSAERTGGSVSTLTIQRTQQEDSAVYLCASSQTGREQYFGPGTRLTVT.

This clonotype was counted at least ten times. The chain's CDR3 is CASSHRFRYEQYF. The CDR3 DNA reads as TGTGCCAGCAGCCATCGTTTTCGTTACGAGCAGTACTTC. The rearrangement joins TRBV11-1 to TRBJ2-7; D is uncertain. Germline CDR1 reads SGHAT; CDR2 reads FQDESV (reference sequence). The V and J ends lost 5 bases and 4 bases respectively, with 12 bases between them. The CDR3 loop spans 13 amino acids. Drawing the rest from reference TRBV11-1 and TRBJ2-7, the complete variable domain is EAEVAQSPRYKITEKSQAVAFWCDPISGHATLYWYRQILGQGPELLVQFQDESVVDDSQLPKDRFSAERLKGVDSTLKIQPAELGDSAMYLCASSHRFRYEQYFGPGTRLTVT.

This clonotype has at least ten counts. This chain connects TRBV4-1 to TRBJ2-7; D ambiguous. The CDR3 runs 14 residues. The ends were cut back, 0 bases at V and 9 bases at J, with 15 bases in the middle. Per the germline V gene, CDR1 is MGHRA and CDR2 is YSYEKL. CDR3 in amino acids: CASSQEGFALGQYF. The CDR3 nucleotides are TGCGCCAGCAGCCAAGAGGGGTTTGCTCTGGGGCAGTACTTC.

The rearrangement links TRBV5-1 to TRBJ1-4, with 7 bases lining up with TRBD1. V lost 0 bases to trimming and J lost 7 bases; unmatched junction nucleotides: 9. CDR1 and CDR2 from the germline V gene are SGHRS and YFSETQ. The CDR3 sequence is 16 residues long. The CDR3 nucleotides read TGCGCCAGCAGCTTGGGACAGGGAATGTCGGGTGAAAAACTGTTTTTT. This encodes CASSLGQGMSGEKLFF.

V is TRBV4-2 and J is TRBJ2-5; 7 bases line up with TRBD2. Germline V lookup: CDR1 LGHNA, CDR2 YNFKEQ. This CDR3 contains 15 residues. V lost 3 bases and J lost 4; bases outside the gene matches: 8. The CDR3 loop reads CASSQGLSGAETQYF. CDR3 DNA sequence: TGTGCCAGCAGCCAGGGACTCAGCGGGGCAGAGACCCAGTACTTC.

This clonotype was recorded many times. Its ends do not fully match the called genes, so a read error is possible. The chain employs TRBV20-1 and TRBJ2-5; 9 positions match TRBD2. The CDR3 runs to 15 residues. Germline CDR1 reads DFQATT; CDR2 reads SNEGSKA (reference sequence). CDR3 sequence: CSASRIAGDQGTQYF. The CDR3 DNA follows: TGCAGTGCTAGCCGGATAGCGGGAGATCAAGGGACCCAGTACTTC.

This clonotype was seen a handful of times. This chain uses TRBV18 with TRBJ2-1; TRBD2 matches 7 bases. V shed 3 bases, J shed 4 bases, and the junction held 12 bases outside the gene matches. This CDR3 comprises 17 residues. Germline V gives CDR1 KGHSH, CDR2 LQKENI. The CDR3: CASSPPVSSGRYNEQFF. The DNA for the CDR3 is TGTGCCAGCTCACCCCCCGTCAGTAGCGGGCGGTACAATGAGCAGTTCTTC.

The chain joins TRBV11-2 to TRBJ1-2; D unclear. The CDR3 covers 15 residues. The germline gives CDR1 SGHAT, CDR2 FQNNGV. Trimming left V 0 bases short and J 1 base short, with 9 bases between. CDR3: CASSLDLAFNYGYTF. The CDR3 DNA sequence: TGTGCCAGCAGCTTAGATCTTGCCTTTAACTATGGCTACACCTTC.

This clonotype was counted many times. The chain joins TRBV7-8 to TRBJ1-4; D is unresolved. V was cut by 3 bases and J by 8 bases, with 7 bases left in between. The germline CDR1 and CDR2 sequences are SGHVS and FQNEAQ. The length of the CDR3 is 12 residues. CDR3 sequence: CASSLELEKLFF. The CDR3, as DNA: TGTGCCAGCAGCTTGGAACTGGAAAAACTGTTTTTT.

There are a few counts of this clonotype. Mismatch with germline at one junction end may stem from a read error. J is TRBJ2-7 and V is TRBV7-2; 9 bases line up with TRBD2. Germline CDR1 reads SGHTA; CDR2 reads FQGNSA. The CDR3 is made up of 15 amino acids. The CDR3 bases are TGTGCCAGCAGGTTAGCGGGAGCGGGGTTGCACGAGCAGTACTTC. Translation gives CASRLAGAGLHEQYF.

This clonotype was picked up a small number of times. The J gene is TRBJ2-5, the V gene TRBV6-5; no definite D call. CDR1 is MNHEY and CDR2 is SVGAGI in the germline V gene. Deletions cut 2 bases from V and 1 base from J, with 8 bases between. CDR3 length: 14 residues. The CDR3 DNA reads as TGTGCCAGCAGTTACAAAACAGCCCAAGAGACCCAGTACTTC. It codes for CASSYKTAQETQYF.

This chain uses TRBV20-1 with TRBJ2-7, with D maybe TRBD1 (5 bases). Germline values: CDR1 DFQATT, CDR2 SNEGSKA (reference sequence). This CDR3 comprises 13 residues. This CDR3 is CTARQGPSYEQYV. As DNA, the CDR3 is TGCACTGCTAGGCAGGGCCCCTCCTACGAGCAGTACGTC.

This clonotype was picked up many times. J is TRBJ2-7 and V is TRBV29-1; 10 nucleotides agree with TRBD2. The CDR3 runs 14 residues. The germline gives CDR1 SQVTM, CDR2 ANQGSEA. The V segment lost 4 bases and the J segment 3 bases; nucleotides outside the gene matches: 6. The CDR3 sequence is CSVGRLAGDYEQYF. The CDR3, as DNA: TGCAGCGTTGGGAGGCTAGCGGGAGACTACGAGCAGTACTTC.